These T cell receptor beta chains were read from a single sample in a study of T cell responses to AZD1222 COVID-19 vaccine. Sequencing was performed with immunoSEQ multiplex PCR; in TCRdb, only in-frame clones are kept and a portion is missing. This sample yields some 150,000 clones, of which around 87% are seen a single time; over 8% belongs to the top ten. The sample was peripheral blood, taken 28 days after the second AZD1222 dose. These receptors were collected from an adult who received the AZD1222 COVID-19 vaccine. The CDR3 runs from the conserved cysteine through the conserved F or W. D genes are given only for firm matches. Expanded clones get a size class; other rows say once, few or many, or leave the size out.

TRBJ1-1,TRBD1,once,TRBV19,TGTGCCAGTAGTAGGGGACAGGTGAACACTGAAGCTTTCTTT,CASSRGQVNTEAFF
TRBJ1-4,-,-,TRBV28,TGTGCCAGCAGCTCCCCTGGCGGGGGGGAGAGGCGCCCGCTTTTTTTT,CASSSPGGGERRPLFF
TRBJ2-1,TRBD2,-,TRBV11-2,TGTGCCAGCAGCTTGTGGGTGACTAGCGGCTACAATGAGCAGTTCTTC,CASSLWVTSGYNEQFF
TRBJ1-5,-,-,TRBV6-5,TGTGCCAGCAGCGCCCGGGGCGGAAATCAGCCCCAGCATTTT,CASSARGGNQPQHF
TRBJ1-1,TRBD1,few,TRBV5-6,TGTGCCAGCAGCACAAGGGGACAGGGGCGGTTCACTGAAGCTTTCTTT,CASSTRGQGRFTEAFF
TRBJ1-2,TRBD1,-,TRBV11-2,TGTGCCAGCAGCTTGGACAGGGAGACTGGCTACACCTTC,CASSLDRETGYTF
TRBJ1-1,TRBD1,once,TRBV30,TGTGCCTGGAGTCTGGGACAGGGACTGAACACTGAAGCTTTCTTT,CAWSLGQGLNTEAFF
TRBJ2-7,TRBD1,-,TRBV18,TGTGCCAGCTCACCGTCCGGGACAGGGACTTCCGAGCAGTACTTC,CASSPSGTGTSEQYF
TRBJ2-3,TRBD2,-,TRBV4-1,TGCGCCAGCAGCCAAGGGGTAGCGGGGATGGCAGATACGCAGTATTTT,CASSQGVAGMADTQYF
TRBJ2-7,-,-,TRBV23-1,TGCGCCAGCAGTCAAGGGGGACGATCATTC,CASSQGGRSF
TRBJ1-2,TRBD1,-,TRBV2,TGTGCCAGCAGTGCTACTGGGACAGGTGGAGGCTACACCTTC,CASSATGTGGGYTF
TRBJ2-3,TRBD1,-,TRBV5-8,TGTGCCAGCAGCGACAGGGTCTTCACAGATACGCAGTATTTT,CASSDRVFTDTQYF
TRBJ2-2,-,-,TRBV19,TGTGCCAGTGACTCCGGGGCCCGAACCGGGGAGCTGTTTTTT,CASDSGARTGELFF
TRBJ2-6,TRBD1,-,TRBV27,TGTGCCAGCGAACACAGGGACAGCAGCTCTGGGGCCAACGTCCTGACTTTC,CASEHRDSSSGANVLTF
TRBJ2-7,-,-,TRBV27,TGTGCCAGCAGGAACCGGGACTCCGAGCAGTACTTC,CASRNRDSEQYF
TRBJ2-7,-,-,TRBV5-4,TGTGCCAGCAGCGATTTTAACAGGGTCTACGAGCAGTACTTC,CASSDFNRVYEQYF
TRBJ2-1,TRBD2,-,TRBV20-1,TGCAGTGCTAGTGGATACGGGACTAGCGGGAGGAGAGGCAATGAGCAGTTCTTC,CSASGYGTSGRRGNEQFF
TRBJ2-7,TRBD1,-,TRBV5-1,TGCGCCAGCAGCTGGAGACAGGGGGACGAGCAGTACTTC,CASSWRQGDEQYF
TRBJ1-5,-,once,TRBV28,TGTGCCAGCAGTTTGCCCACAGGTTACAATCAGCCCCAGCATTTT,CASSLPTGYNQPQHF
TRBJ1-3,-,-,TRBV10-3,TGTGCCATCAGTGGCCAGGGAAACACCATATATTTT,CAISGQGNTIYF
TRBJ2-3,TRBD1,-,TRBV27,TGTGCCAGTGGGACAGGCCGGCTGGTTGATACGCAGTATTTT,CASGTGRLVDTQYF
TRBJ1-6,-,few,TRBV4-3,TGCGCCAGCAGCCAAGGTCAACAGGGCAATTCACCCCTCCACTTT,CASSQGQQGNSPLHF
TRBJ1-4,-,-,TRBV5-1,TGCGCCAGCAGCTTATTGGGGGAAAAACTGTTTTTT,CASSLLGEKLFF
TRBJ2-7,TRBD2,-,TRBV5-1,TGCGCCAGCAGCTTGGTAGCGGGAGAGACCCACGAGCAGTACTTC,CASSLVAGETHEQYF
TRBJ2-3,-,once,TRBV5-4,TGTGCCAGCAGCTTGCGCGCTAGCGCCAACACAGATACGCAGTATTTT,CASSLRASANTDTQYF
TRBJ2-7,TRBD2,once,TRBV5-1,TGCGCCAGCAGCACGGGACTAGCGGGAGGGCCAGGCGAGCAGTACTTC,CASSTGLAGGPGEQYF
TRBJ2-5,-,-,TRBV9,TGTGCCAGCAGCGTAGGGCAGGGGTACCAAGAGACCCAGTACTTC,CASSVGQGYQETQYF
TRBJ2-1,TRBD2,-,TRBV6-2/TRBV6-3,TGTGCCAGCAGTTTCCTCAGACTAGCCGCTGACAATGAGCAGTTCTTC,CASSFLRLAADNEQFF
TRBJ2-7,TRBD1,-,TRBV28,TGTGCCAGCAGTTTCGGCGGGACAGGGGCTTCCGAGCAGTACTTC,CASSFGGTGASEQYF